This T cell receptor (beta chain) was observed in a study of blood T cells in healthy people across ages. This clonotype was seen a single time. Together with a sample-barcoded 5' primer, a J-beta primer mix was included in a second PCR lasting about 7 to 12 cycles. In TCRdb, the 5' RACE reads were re-called with MiXCR into one record per CDR3 protein. The sample carries around 500,000 distinct CDR3 sequences, roughly 48% recorded once. Germline-derived CDR1 and CDR2 are LGHDT and YNNKEL (reference sequence). With 3 bases clipped from V and 5 bases from J, the junction kept 13 bases outside the gene matches. This CDR3 comprises 18 residues.

The TCR comes from an elderly man in good health. Sequenced: blood. The V call is TRBV3-1, the J call TRBJ2-1; 10 bases are shared with TRBD2. The CDR3 is CASSHRRLAGVGDNEQFF. Written as DNA, the CDR3 is TGTGCCAGCAGCCATCGTCGGCTAGCGGGAGTCGGGGACAATGAGCAGTTCTTC.